The clone carrying this T cell receptor (beta chain) was observed a few times. What it recognizes is unknown. A much more abundant neighbour one base away suggests this may be a read error. These data come from a study of T cells in Graves' hyperthyroidism and ophthalmopathy. Whole-study findings and limits: Ophthalmopathy was told apart from stable hyperthyroidism by a 13 V-J model. Peripheral blood also featured most of the thyroid clonotypes expanded above 0.001.

With V trimmed by 2 bases and J by 3 bases, 4 bases remained unmatched. From germline, CDR1 is MDHEN and CDR2 SYDVKM. This CDR3 contains 15 residues. TCR beta CDR3 regions were amplified from RNA. HTBI primers were used for first-round RT-PCR of the TCR CDR3. TCRdb fed the multiplex PCR reads into MiXCR, producing one record per CDR3 protein. The table has a few hundred thousand distinct CDR3 sequences, roughly 13% seen once. The cohort's ophthalmopathy patients, a group with duration under 3 months, had a Clinical Activity Score of at least 3 and a NOSPECS grade of at least 4. Input material: blood. This clonotype was obtained from a woman aged 35 to 49 with Graves' ophthalmopathy. V and J are TRBV28 and TRBJ1-2, with TRBD1 identical over 9 bases. The CDR3 coding sequence is TGTGCCAGCAGTTTAAGGGACAGGGCTCACTATGGCTACACCTTC. Translation gives CASSLRDRAHYGYTF.